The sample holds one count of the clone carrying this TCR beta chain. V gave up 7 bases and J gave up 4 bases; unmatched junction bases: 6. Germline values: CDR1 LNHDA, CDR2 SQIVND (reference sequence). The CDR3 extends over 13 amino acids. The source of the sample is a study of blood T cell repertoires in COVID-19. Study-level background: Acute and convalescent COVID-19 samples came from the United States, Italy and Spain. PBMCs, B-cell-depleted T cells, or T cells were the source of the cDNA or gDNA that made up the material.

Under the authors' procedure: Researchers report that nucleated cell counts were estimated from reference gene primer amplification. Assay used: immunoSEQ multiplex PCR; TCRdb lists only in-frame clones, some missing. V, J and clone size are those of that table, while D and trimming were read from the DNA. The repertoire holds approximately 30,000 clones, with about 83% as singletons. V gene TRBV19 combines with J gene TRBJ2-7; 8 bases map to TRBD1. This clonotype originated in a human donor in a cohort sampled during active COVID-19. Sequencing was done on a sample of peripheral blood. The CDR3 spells CASTGTGLYEQYF. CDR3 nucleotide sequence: TGTGCCAGTACCGGGACAGGCCTTTACGAGCAGTACTTC.